The 5 T cell receptor beta chains presented below share a single source sample, sequenced in a study of shared clonotypes between healthy human individuals. TCRdb's table, derived via immunoSEQ multiplex PCR, lists solely in-frame clones and lacks some. The sample shows about 2.4 million clones, roughly 93% of them seen only once. Sample: naive CD4+ T cells from PBMCs. Specified subset: CD45RA+ positively selected. The receptors come from a man in his late teens or twenties in good health. Some clones in this sample may be carry-over from other donors' samples.

The count of this clone is one. This chain connects TRBV19 to TRBJ1-3; D is undetermined. The length of the CDR3 is 16 residues. Germline-derived CDR1 and CDR2 are LNHDA and SQIVND (reference sequence). Trimming cost V 4 bases and J 0 bases, with 13 bases left between them. This CDR3 is CASSRYGPRSGNTIYF. In DNA form, the CDR3 reads TGTGCCAGTAGTAGATACGGGCCCCGCTCTGGAAACACCATATATTTT.

This clone has only one observation. The chain has TRBV7-3 and TRBJ2-6; D may be TRBD1 (6 bases). The V gene's germline CDR1 is SGHTA and CDR2 FQGTGA. There are 16 residues in the CDR3. Trimming stripped 11 bases from V and 0 bases from J, with 17 bases between. This CDR3 is CASFDRLSSGANVLTF. The CDR3 DNA is TGTGCCTCCTTCGACAGGCTTAGCTCTGGGGCCAACGTCCTGACTTTC.

The chain is built from TRBV6-1 and TRBJ1-4, with TRBD1 as a possible D gene (5 bases). The germline V gene encodes CDR1 MNHNS and CDR2 SASEGT. The CDR3 has 15 amino acids. V was pared by 6 bases and J by 10 bases, with 21 bases between. The CDR3 nucleotides are TGTGCCAGCAGCAGGGACGGCGCTTTAGGAGGAAAACTGTTTTTT. Its translation: CASSRDGALGGKLFF.

The rearrangement uses TRBV11-2 and TRBJ2-5, with D hard to call. This CDR3 comprises 12 residues. V lost 4 bases, J lost 2 bases, and 5 bases lay in between. Germline-derived CDR1 and CDR2 are SGHAT and FQNNGV. CDR3 in DNA: TGTGCCAGCAGCTCACGGCAAGAGACCCAGTACTTC. This sequence encodes CASSSRQETQYF.

V gene TRBV28 combines with J gene TRBJ1-5; D is unresolved. The germline V gene has CDR1 MDHEN and CDR2 SYDVKM. The CDR3 length is 14 residues. V shed 8 bases and J shed 0 bases, with 11 bases lying between them. CDR3 protein: CASGNIYSNQPQHF. The CDR3 DNA reads as TGTGCCAGCGGCAACATATATAGCAATCAGCCCCAGCATTTT.